This passage covers 20 T cell receptor beta chains from one sample sequenced in a study of blood T cell repertoires in COVID-19. The assay was immunoSEQ multiplex PCR, and TCRdb's table has in-frame clones only and misses some. The sample consists of 200,000 to 300,000 clones, 70% to 90% of them appearing once. Sample: PBMCs or T cells enriched from blood (not recorded which). Receptor source: a woman between 40 and 50 years old with acute COVID-19.

The V and J genes are TRBV6-6 and TRBJ1-1, with 11 nucleotides matching TRBD1. Germline V gives CDR1 MNHNY, CDR2 SVGAGI (reference sequence). V lost 6 bases, J lost 4 bases, and 10 bases stayed unmatched. CDR3 length equals 16 residues. CDR3 coding DNA: TGTGCCAGCAGCTTACCTTTTGGACAGGGGGCCACTGAAGCTTTCTTT. Protein sequence: CASSLPFGQGATEAFF.

This chain joins TRBV29-1 and TRBJ2-1, with TRBD2 matching over 9 bases. The CDR3 has 18 amino acids. Germline values: CDR1 SQVTM, CDR2 ANQGSEA. With V trimmed by 1 base and J by 0 bases, 10 bases remained unmatched. As DNA, the CDR3 is TGCAGCGTTGAAGCGGCGGGAGGGCCGTGGGGCTCCTACAATGAGCAGTTCTTC. Its protein is CSVEAAGGPWGSYNEQFF.

The V call is TRBV5-1, the J call TRBJ2-2; 7 bases line up with TRBD2. J gave up 6 bases and V 4 bases, and 6 bases lay outside the gene matches. Germline values: CDR1 SGHRS, CDR2 YFSETQ. This CDR3 is built from 14 residues. The CDR3 region has the DNA TGCGCCAGCAGCATCAGCGGGAAGGCCGGGGAGCTGTTTTTT. Residues: CASSISGKAGELFF.

This clone turned up a few times. CDR3 residues: CASSEQTGNTIYF. In nucleotides, the CDR3 is TGCGCCAGCAGTGAACAGACTGGAAACACCATATATTTT. The chain has TRBV10-1 and TRBJ1-3; D is undetermined. The CDR3 is 13 amino acids. Trimming left V 3 bases short and J 2 bases short, with 5 bases between. CDR1 is WNHNN, CDR2 SYGVQD, per germline (reference sequence).

The V gene is TRBV6-5, the J gene TRBJ2-2; the D gene is possibly TRBD2 (5 bases). CDR1 MNHEY and CDR2 SVGAGI come from the germline V gene. The germline V and J ends were trimmed by 10 bases and 5 bases, with 20 bases remaining between them. The CDR3 is 15 residues long. The CDR3 DNA follows: TGTGCCACTGGCCTGGAAGACTACACAACCGGGGAGCTGTTTTTT. It is translated as CATGLEDYTTGELFF.

To note about this clone: At one boundary the junction diverges from the germline segment, which might be a read error. This chain uses TRBV7-2 with TRBJ1-3; D gene uncertain. In germline, CDR1 is SGHTA, CDR2 FQGNSA. CDR3 length equals 15 residues. The chain's CDR3 is CASSLAAEPGSTIYF. Written as DNA, the CDR3 is TGTGCCAGCAGCTTAGCGGCGGAGCCGGGAAGCACCATATATTTT.

The CDR3 spells CASSPTTSGRREFTDTQYF. The DNA of the CDR3 is TGCGCCAGCAGCCCCACGACAAGTGGACGGCGGGAGTTCACAGATACGCAGTATTTT. The V call is TRBV5-1, the J call TRBJ2-3; 7 bases map to TRBD2. CDR1 is SGHRS and CDR2 is YFSETQ in the germline V gene. This CDR3 region has 19 residues. Germline trimming cut 4 bases from V and 2 bases from J; bases unmatched to any gene: 19.

The chain is built from TRBV7-9 and TRBJ2-1; a weak D match, TRBD1 (6 bases). Trimming shortened V by 3 bases and J by 7 bases, and 16 bases separated the two germline ends. Germline V gene lookup returns CDR1 SEHNR and CDR2 FQNEAQ (reference sequence). This CDR3 has 15 residues. The CDR3 protein is CASSLGAGQQNEQFF. CDR3 nucleotides: TGTGCCAGCAGCTTGGGGGCTGGACAGCAGAATGAGCAGTTCTTC.

The V and J genes are TRBV3-1 (or the pseudogene TRBV3-2) and TRBJ1-2, with D uncertain. The CDR3 is made up of 14 amino acids. With 4 bases removed from V and 3 bases from J, the gap between germline ends came to 12 bases. CDR1 is LGHDT, CDR2 YNNKEL, per germline (reference sequence). The CDR3 sequence: CASSRHPSDYGYTF. The CDR3 DNA reads as TGTGCCAGCAGCCGACATCCATCGGACTATGGCTACACCTTC.

The table lists this clone with a count of one. The gene calls are TRBV21-1 and TRBJ1-2; the table assigns TRBD1, which was not confirmed against the DNA. TRBV21-1 is marked as a pseudogene. CDR3 size: 14 residues. The DNA of the CDR3 is TGTGCCAGCAGCGAGAGGACAGGGGTCTATGGCTACACCTTC. Its translation: CASSERTGVYGYTF.

The chain uses TRBV5-6 and TRBJ2-7, with D tentatively TRBD1 (5 bases). The germline gives CDR1 SGHDT, CDR2 YYEEEE. V dropped 0 bases and J dropped 2 bases, with 9 bases sitting between them. The CDR3 sequence is 14 residues long. CDR3 nucleotide sequence: TGTGCCAGCAGCTTGGAAGGGGAAACCTACGAGCAGTACTTC. This gives the protein CASSLEGETYEQYF.

The rearrangement links TRBV14 to TRBJ2-7, with TRBD1 matching 8 bases. Germline CDR1 and CDR2: SGHDN and FVKESK. The CDR3 is made up of 19 amino acids. The V and J ends lost 2 bases and 0 bases, in that order; junction bases with no gene match: 15. The CDR3 coding sequence is TGTGCCAGCAGCCAATCATCTGCGTACAGGGGGAAAAACTCCTACGAGCAGTACTTC. It yields the protein CASSQSSAYRGKNSYEQYF.

This clone has a single count. The chain joins TRBV15 to TRBJ1-1; D not resolved. Deletions cut 1 base from V and 2 bases from J, with 14 bases between. The germline V gene encodes CDR1 LNHNV and CDR2 YYDKDF (reference sequence). This CDR3 is 16 amino acids long. CDR3 DNA sequence: TGTGCCACCAGCAGAGGTCCGAGTCTGAGCAACACTGAAGCTTTCTTT. It translates to CATSRGPSLSNTEAFF.

The chain uses TRBV20-1 and TRBJ2-7, with 7 bases that match TRBD1. Looked up from germline, CDR1 is DFQATT and CDR2 is SNEGSKA (reference sequence). V gave up 7 bases and J gave up 3 bases; unmatched junction bases: 3. The CDR3 extends over 11 amino acids. The CDR3 region is CSVGGVYEQYF. CDR3 bases: TGCAGTGTAGGGGGCGTCTACGAGCAGTACTTC.

This clone was detected only once. The chain uses TRBV9 and TRBJ1-2; tentative D call: TRBD1 (5 bases). This CDR3 comprises 13 residues. V was pared by 0 bases and J by 9 bases, with 12 bases between. CDR1 SGDLS and CDR2 YYNGEE come from the germline V gene. CDR3: CASSVDGGMSYTF. The CDR3 bases are TGTGCCAGCAGCGTAGACGGGGGTATGAGCTACACCTTC. Together with reference TRBV9 and TRBJ1-2, the CDR3 gives the full variable domain: DSGVTQTPKHLITATGQRVTLRCSPRSGDLSVYWYQQSLDQGLQFLIQYYNGEERAKGNILERFSAQQFPDLHSELNLSSLELGDSALYFCASSVDGGMSYTFGSGTRLTVV.

The V and J genes are TRBV10-3 and TRBJ2-1; 8 bases fit TRBD2. Germline CDR1 reads ENHRY; CDR2 reads SYGVKD. V gave up 5 bases and J gave up 8 bases; unmatched junction bases: 8. This CDR3 comprises 14 residues. The CDR3 DNA sequence: TGTGCCATCAGTCCCGGGACTAGATCCGATGAGCAGTTCTTC. Translation gives CAISPGTRSDEQFF.

CDR3: CASSIISQASTDTQYF. The DNA of the CDR3 is TGTGCCAGCAGTATAATATCACAGGCCAGCACAGATACGCAGTATTTT. V usage is TRBV6-2 or TRBV6-3 and J usage is TRBJ2-3; D is perhaps TRBD1 (5 bases). The CDR3 consists of 16 residues. Germline-derived CDR1 and CDR2 are MNHEY and SVGEGT. The V and J ends lost 5 bases and 0 bases respectively, with 15 bases between them.

The chain uses TRBV7-9 and TRBJ2-5; 10 nucleotides line up with TRBD2. With 4 bases clipped from V and 2 bases from J, the junction kept 7 bases outside the gene matches. Germline V gene data show CDR1 as SEHNR and CDR2 as FQNEAQ (reference sequence). The CDR3 totals 16 residues. The CDR3, as DNA: TGTGCCAGCAGCTGGGGGGGACTAGCGCCGCAAGAGACCCAGTACTTC. Protein product: CASSWGGLAPQETQYF.

The rearrangement links TRBV5-1 to TRBJ2-5; 11 nucleotides align to TRBD1. CDR3 length: 17 residues. The germline CDR1 and CDR2 sequences are SGHRS and YFSETQ. V dropped 4 bases and J dropped 1; count of bases not matched to a gene: 9. The CDR3 DNA follows: TGCGCCAGCAGCCCCGGACAGGGGGCCAGACTCCAAGAGACCCAGTACTTC. Protein product: CASSPGQGARLQETQYF. Full variable domain (outside the CDR3, taken from reference TRBV5-1 and TRBJ2-5): KAGVTQTPRYLIKTRGQQVTLSCSPISGHRSVSWYQQTPGQGLQFLFEYFSETQRNKGNFPGRFSGRQFSNSRSEMNVSTLELGDSALYLCASSPGQGARLQETQYFGPGTRLLVL.

The chain couples TRBV19 to TRBJ1-2; 8 positions agree with TRBD1. Germline V gene data show CDR1 as LNHDA and CDR2 as SQIVND (reference sequence). The ends lost 3 bases at V and 3 bases at J; junction bases unmatched: 3. This CDR3 contains 14 residues. DNA for the CDR3: TGTGCCAGTAGTATCGAGACAGGGGACTATGGCTACACCTTC. This sequence encodes CASSIETGDYGYTF. Variable domain in full (rest from reference TRBV19 and TRBJ1-2): DGGITQSPKYLFRKEGQNVTLSCEQNLNHDAMYWYRQDPGQGLRLIYYSQIVNDFQKGDIAEGYSVSREKKESFPLTVTSAQKNPTAFYLCASSIETGDYGYTFGSGTRLTVV.